This T cell receptor beta chain originates from a study of blood T cell repertoires in COVID-19. At the level of the study: T cells, B-cell-depleted T cells, or PBMCs provided the cDNA or gDNA that served as material.

Original handling: Estimated nucleated cell counts came from reference gene primer amplification. The protocol was immunoSEQ multiplex PCR, while the TCRdb copy is restricted to in-frame clones and leaves out a portion. The DNA was the basis for D and trimming; V, J and clone size are from that table. The sample holds around 65,000 clones, approximately 91% seen once. This clone has a single count. CDR3 length: 13 amino acids. CDR1 and CDR2 (germline): LGHDT, YNNKEL (reference sequence). V was cut by 5 bases and J by 5 bases, with 12 bases left in between. Input material: peripheral blood. This clonotype was sampled from a human donor in a cohort sampled during active COVID-19. The chain links TRBV3-1 (or the pseudogene TRBV3-2) to TRBJ2-5; D is ambiguous. The CDR3 nucleotides read TGTGCCAGCAGCAAAGGAGTTCTCGAGACCCAGTACTTC. The encoded protein is CASSKGVLETQYF.